This is a list of T cell receptor beta chains from one sample in a study of blood T cell repertoires in COVID-19. Libraries were prepared by immunoSEQ multiplex PCR; TCRdb keeps only in-frame clonotypes and omits some of them. Altogether 54,000 or so clones are present, roughly 87% being singletons, with the ten largest covering about 2%. Material: peripheral blood. The receptors shown here come from a woman in her fifties or sixties with acute or convalescent COVID-19. The CDR3 runs from the conserved cysteine through the conserved F or W. The order of the fields is CDR3 protein, CDR3 DNA, clone size, J gene, V gene, D gene. D genes are given only for firm matches. A row's size may be missing; if present it is once, few, many or a size class.

CDR3 protein: CASSQVSGDNSPLHF
CDR3 DNA: TGCGCCAGCAGCCAGGTTTCAGGGGATAATTCACCCCTCCACTTT
clone size: many
J gene: TRBJ1-6
V gene: TRBV4-1
D gene: .

CDR3 protein: CASSTGLAAGYTF
CDR3 DNA: TGTGCCAGCAGTACAGGGTTGGCTGCTGGCTACACCTTC
clone size: .
J gene: TRBJ1-2
V gene: TRBV27
D gene: .

CDR3 protein: CASSLAGTGDDEQYF
CDR3 DNA: TGTGCCAGCTCACTGGCCGGGACAGGGGACGACGAGCAGTACTTC
clone size: .
J gene: TRBJ2-7
V gene: TRBV18
D gene: TRBD1

CDR3 protein: CASSLVATETQYF
CDR3 DNA: TGTGCCAGCAGCTTAGTAGCCACGGAGACCCAGTACTTC
clone size: .
J gene: TRBJ2-5
V gene: TRBV7-3
D gene: .

CDR3 protein: CATSRSPQVGNTIYF
CDR3 DNA: TGTGCCACCAGCAGATCCCCCCAGGTGGGAAACACCATATATTTT
clone size: .
J gene: TRBJ1-3
V gene: TRBV15
D gene: .

CDR3 protein: CASSLQGSGDLNEQFF
CDR3 DNA: TGCGCCAGCAGCTTGCAAGGTAGCGGGGACCTCAATGAGCAGTTCTTC
clone size: .
J gene: TRBJ2-1
V gene: TRBV5-1
D gene: TRBD2

CDR3 protein: CASSPDRTGSNQPQHF
CDR3 DNA: TGTGCCAGCAGCCCCGATAGGACAGGGAGCAATCAGCCCCAGCATTTT
clone size: .
J gene: TRBJ1-5
V gene: TRBV28
D gene: TRBD1

CDR3 protein: CASSLASDRDTEAFF
CDR3 DNA: TGTGCCAGCAGCTTAGCTTCAGACCGGGACACTGAAGCTTTCTTT
clone size: .
J gene: TRBJ1-1
V gene: TRBV7-2
D gene: .

CDR3 protein: CASSSQSGANTEAFF
CDR3 DNA: TGTGCCAGCAGCTCCCAATCAGGGGCCAACACTGAAGCTTTCTTT
clone size: once
J gene: TRBJ1-1
V gene: TRBV7-9
D gene: .

CDR3 protein: CASSLSSGVGGYTF
CDR3 DNA: TGTGCCAGCAGCTTATCATCAGGGGTGGGAGGCTACACCTTC
clone size: .
J gene: TRBJ1-2
V gene: TRBV7-9
D gene: .

CDR3 protein: CASSLGYGVGEKLFF
CDR3 DNA: TGTGCCAGCAGCTTAGGTTACGGGGTCGGTGAAAAACTGTTTTTT
clone size: .
J gene: TRBJ1-4
V gene: TRBV7-8
D gene: .

CDR3 protein: CASRPRTGRNQPQHF
CDR3 DNA: TGTGCCAGCAGACCCAGGACAGGGCGCAATCAGCCCCAGCATTTT
clone size: few
J gene: TRBJ1-5
V gene: TRBV2
D gene: TRBD1

CDR3 protein: CASSVGSTNGDEQFF
CDR3 DNA: TGTGCCAGCAGCGTAGGCTCTACCAACGGGGATGAGCAGTTCTTC
clone size: .
J gene: TRBJ2-1
V gene: TRBV9
D gene: .

CDR3 protein: CASSLDSGNQPQHF
CDR3 DNA: TGTGCCAGCAGCTTAGATTCAGGGAATCAGCCCCAGCATTTT
clone size: .
J gene: TRBJ1-5
V gene: TRBV7-2
D gene: .

CDR3 protein: CASSYLGSSGNTIYF
CDR3 DNA: TGTGCCAGCAGCTATTTAGGGAGCTCTGGAAACACCATATATTTT
clone size: .
J gene: TRBJ1-3
V gene: TRBV9
D gene: .

CDR3 protein: CASRAGTANEKLFF
CDR3 DNA: TGCGCCAGCAGGGCCGGGACAGCCAATGAAAAACTGTTTTTT
clone size: once
J gene: TRBJ1-4
V gene: TRBV5-1
D gene: TRBD1

CDR3 protein: CSVSQGMGTEAFF
CDR3 DNA: TGCAGCGTTTCCCAGGGGATGGGCACTGAAGCTTTCTTT
clone size: .
J gene: TRBJ1-1
V gene: TRBV29-1
D gene: .

CDR3 protein: CASSLGQYTEAFF
CDR3 DNA: TGTGCCAGCAGCCTCGGACAGTACACTGAAGCTTTCTTT
clone size: .
J gene: TRBJ1-1
V gene: TRBV6-6
D gene: .

CDR3 protein: CASSLGARAWYGYTF
CDR3 DNA: TGTGCCAGCAGCTTGGGGGCCAGGGCATGGTATGGCTACACCTTC
clone size: .
J gene: TRBJ1-2
V gene: TRBV5-6
D gene: .

CDR3 protein: CSVTGTESGQYF
CDR3 DNA: TGCAGCGTAACCGGGACAGAATCCGGGCAGTACTTC
clone size: .
J gene: TRBJ2-7
V gene: TRBV29-1
D gene: TRBD1

CDR3 protein: CASSSPPAFEQFF
CDR3 DNA: TGTGCCAGCAGCTCCCCTCCAGCGTTCGAGCAGTTCTTC
clone size: .
J gene: TRBJ2-1
V gene: TRBV7-9
D gene: .

CDR3 protein: CASSAYRGAGATEAFF
CDR3 DNA: TGTGCCAGCAGCGCCTACCGGGGCGCGGGGGCCACTGAAGCTTTCTTT
clone size: few
J gene: TRBJ1-1
V gene: TRBV5-4
D gene: .

CDR3 protein: CATIAVAGMNTEAFF
CDR3 DNA: TGTGCCACTATCGCCGTGGCGGGGATGAACACTGAAGCTTTCTTT
clone size: .
J gene: TRBJ1-1
V gene: TRBV19
D gene: .

CDR3 protein: CASRQDRGSKGDW
CDR3 DNA: TGTGCCAGCAGGCAGGACAGGGGAAGCAAAGGGGATTGG
clone size: few
J gene: TRBJ1-1
V gene: TRBV2
D gene: TRBD1

CDR3 protein: CASARDSGYGEKLFF
CDR3 DNA: TGTGCCAGCGCGCGGGATTCAGGTTACGGTGAAAAACTGTTTTTT
clone size: .
J gene: TRBJ1-4
V gene: TRBV2
D gene: .

CDR3 protein: CATSGRTGDGYTF
CDR3 DNA: TGTGCCACCAGTGGTAGGACAGGAGATGGCTACACCTTC
clone size: .
J gene: TRBJ1-2
V gene: TRBV24-1
D gene: TRBD1

CDR3 protein: CASSPSGTYNEQFF
CDR3 DNA: TGCGCCAGCAGCCCTAGCGGGACCTACAATGAGCAGTTCTTC
clone size: .
J gene: TRBJ2-1
V gene: TRBV5-1
D gene: TRBD2

CDR3 protein: CASRPGQGAGNTIYF
CDR3 DNA: TGTGCCAGTAGGCCGGGACAGGGGGCTGGAAACACCATATATTTT
clone size: .
J gene: TRBJ1-3
V gene: TRBV19
D gene: TRBD1

CDR3 protein: CATSDPGVEQPQHF
CDR3 DNA: TGTGCCACCAGTGATCCTGGAGTGGAACAGCCCCAGCATTTT
clone size: .
J gene: TRBJ1-5
V gene: TRBV24-1
D gene: .

CDR3 protein: CAWDRGDQPQHF
CDR3 DNA: TGTGCCTGGGACAGGGGAGATCAGCCCCAGCATTTT
clone size: .
J gene: TRBJ1-5
V gene: TRBV30
D gene: TRBD1

CDR3 protein: CASSPPWTGENEKLFF
CDR3 DNA: TGCGCCAGCAGTCCCCCCTGGACAGGGGAGAATGAAAAACTGTTTTTT
clone size: .
J gene: TRBJ1-4
V gene: TRBV10-1
D gene: TRBD1

CDR3 protein: CASSLVTGAGDTQYF
CDR3 DNA: TGTGCCAGCAGCTTAGTAACAGGCGCTGGGGATACGCAGTATTTT
clone size: few
J gene: TRBJ2-3
V gene: TRBV7-6
D gene: .

CDR3 protein: CASKQGPRGEQYF
CDR3 DNA: TGCGCCAGCAAACAGGGGCCCCGGGGCGAGCAGTACTTC
clone size: .
J gene: TRBJ2-7
V gene: TRBV10-1
D gene: TRBD1

CDR3 protein: CASSHGGGITNQPQHF
CDR3 DNA: TGTGCCAGCAGCCACGGGGGGGGCATAACCAATCAGCCCCAGCATTTT
clone size: .
J gene: TRBJ1-5
V gene: TRBV3-1/TRBV3-2
D gene: .